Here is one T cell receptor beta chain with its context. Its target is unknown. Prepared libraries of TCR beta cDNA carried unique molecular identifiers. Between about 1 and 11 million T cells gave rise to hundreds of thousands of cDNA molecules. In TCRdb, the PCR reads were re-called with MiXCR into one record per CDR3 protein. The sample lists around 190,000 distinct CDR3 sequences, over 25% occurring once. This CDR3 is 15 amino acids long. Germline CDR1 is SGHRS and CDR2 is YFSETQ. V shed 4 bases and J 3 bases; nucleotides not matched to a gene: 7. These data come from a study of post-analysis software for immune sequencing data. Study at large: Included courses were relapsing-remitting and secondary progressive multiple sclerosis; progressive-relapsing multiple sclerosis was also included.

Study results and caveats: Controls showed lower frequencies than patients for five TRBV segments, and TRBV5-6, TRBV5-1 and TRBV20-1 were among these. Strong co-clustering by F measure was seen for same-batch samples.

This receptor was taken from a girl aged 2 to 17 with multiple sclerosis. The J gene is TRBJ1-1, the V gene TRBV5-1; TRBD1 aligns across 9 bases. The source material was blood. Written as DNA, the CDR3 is TGCGCCAGCAGCCCCTGGACAGGGGTGGACACTGAAGCTTTCTTT. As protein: CASSPWTGVDTEAFF.